This T cell receptor beta chain was sequenced for a study of CD8 T cells in ankylosing spondylitis. Study-wide points: What appeared characteristic of ankylosing spondylitis blood was a TCR beta motif of under 10 highly homologous variants.

Comments on this clonotype: Antigen specificity is unknown.

TCRdb redid the calling of the 5' RACE reads with MiXCR, one entry per CDR3 protein. The data show fewer than 250,000 distinct CDR3 sequences, 32% seen once. This CDR3 spans 14 amino acids. Per germline, CDR1 SGHTA and CDR2 FQGTGA. Trimming took 2 bases from V and 8 from J, leaving 13 bases between them. The sequenced material came from blood, either unsorted or a sorted T cell fraction (not recorded which). The V gene is TRBV7-3, the J gene TRBJ2-1, with D tentatively TRBD1 (6 bases). This sequence originates from a male donor with ankylosing spondylitis or in good health (not recorded which). CDR3 in amino acids: CASSLVTGRDEQFF. The CDR3 nucleotides are TGTGCCAGCAGCTTAGTTACAGGGCGGGATGAGCAGTTCTTC.